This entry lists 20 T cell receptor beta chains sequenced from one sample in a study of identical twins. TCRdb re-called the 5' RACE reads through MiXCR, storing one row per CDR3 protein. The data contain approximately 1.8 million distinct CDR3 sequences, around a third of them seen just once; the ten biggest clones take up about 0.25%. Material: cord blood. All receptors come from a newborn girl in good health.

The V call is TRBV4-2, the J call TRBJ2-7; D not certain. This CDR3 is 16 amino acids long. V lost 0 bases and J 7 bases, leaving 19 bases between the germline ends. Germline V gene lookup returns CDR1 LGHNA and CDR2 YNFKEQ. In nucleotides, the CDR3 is TGTGCCAGCAGCCAAGAACGTAGAACGTCCTACAATGAGCAGTACTTC. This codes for CASSQERRTSYNEQYF.

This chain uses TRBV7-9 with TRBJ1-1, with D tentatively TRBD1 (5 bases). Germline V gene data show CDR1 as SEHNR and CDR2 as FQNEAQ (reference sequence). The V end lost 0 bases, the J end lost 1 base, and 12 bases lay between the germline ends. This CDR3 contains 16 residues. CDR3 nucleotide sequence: TGTGCCAGCAGCTTAGCGGACCGGGGGTGGAACACTGAAGCTTTCTTT. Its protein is CASSLADRGWNTEAFF.

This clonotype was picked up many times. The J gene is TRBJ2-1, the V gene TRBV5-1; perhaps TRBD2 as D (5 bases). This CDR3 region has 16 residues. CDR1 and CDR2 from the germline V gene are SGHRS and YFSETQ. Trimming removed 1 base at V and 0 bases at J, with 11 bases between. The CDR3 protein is CASSLLPGISYNEQFF. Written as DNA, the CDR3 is TGCGCCAGCAGCTTGCTCCCGGGGATCTCCTACAATGAGCAGTTCTTC.

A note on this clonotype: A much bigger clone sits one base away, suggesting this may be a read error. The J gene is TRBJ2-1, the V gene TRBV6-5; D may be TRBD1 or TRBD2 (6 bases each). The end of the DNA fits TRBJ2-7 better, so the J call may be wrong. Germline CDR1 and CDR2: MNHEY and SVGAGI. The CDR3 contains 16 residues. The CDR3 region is CASATMEGGPYNEQYF. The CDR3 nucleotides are TGTGCCAGCGCAACCATGGAGGGGGGACCCTACAATGAGCAGTACTTC.

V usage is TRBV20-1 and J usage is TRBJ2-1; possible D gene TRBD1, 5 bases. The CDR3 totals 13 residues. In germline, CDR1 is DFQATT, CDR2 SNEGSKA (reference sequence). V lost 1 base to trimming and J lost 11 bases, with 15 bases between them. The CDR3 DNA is TGCAGTGCTAGAGGGTGGCGACAGTTCCAGCAGTTCTTC. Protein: CSARGWRQFQQFF.

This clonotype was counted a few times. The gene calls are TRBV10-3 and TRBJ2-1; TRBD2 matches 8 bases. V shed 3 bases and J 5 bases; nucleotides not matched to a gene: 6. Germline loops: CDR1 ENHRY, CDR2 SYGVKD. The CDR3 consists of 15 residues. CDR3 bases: TGTGCCATCAGTGACGCCGGGACTAGGGACAATGAGCAGTTCTTC. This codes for CAISDAGTRDNEQFF.

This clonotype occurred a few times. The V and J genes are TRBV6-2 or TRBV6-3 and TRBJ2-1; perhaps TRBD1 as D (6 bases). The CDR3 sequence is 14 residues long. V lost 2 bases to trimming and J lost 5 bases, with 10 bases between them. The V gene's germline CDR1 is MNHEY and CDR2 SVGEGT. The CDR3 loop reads CASSYPDRNNEQFF. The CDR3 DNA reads TGTGCCAGCAGTTACCCGGACAGAAACAATGAGCAGTTCTTC.

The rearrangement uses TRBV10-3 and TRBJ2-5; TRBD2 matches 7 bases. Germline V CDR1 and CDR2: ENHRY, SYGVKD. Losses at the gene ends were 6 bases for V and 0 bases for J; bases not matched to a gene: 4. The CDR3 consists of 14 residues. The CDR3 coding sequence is TGTGCCATCAGCGCAAGCGGGGACCAAGAGACCCAGTACTTC. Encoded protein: CAISASGDQETQYF.

The CDR3 bases are TGCGCCAGCAGCCGAGGACTACCGGGAACCTACGAGCAGTACTTC. Its translation: CASSRGLPGTYEQYF. The rearrangement joins TRBV5-1 to TRBJ2-4; weak D call: TRBD2 (6 bases). The better agreement between TRBJ2-7 and the DNA end casts doubt on the J call. This CDR3 spans 15 amino acids. Germline CDR1 and CDR2: SGHRS and YFSETQ.

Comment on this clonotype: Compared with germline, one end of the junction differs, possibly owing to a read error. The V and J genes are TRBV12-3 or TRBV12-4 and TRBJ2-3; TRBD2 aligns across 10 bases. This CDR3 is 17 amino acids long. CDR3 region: CASSSRQAGGLTDTEYF. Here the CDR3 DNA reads TGTGCCAGCAGTTCCAGACAAGCGGGAGGGTTAACAGATACGGAGTATTTT.

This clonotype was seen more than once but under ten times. CDR3 sequence: CASTSTFNYGYTF. The CDR3 DNA is TGTGCCAGCACCTCGACTTTTAACTATGGCTACACCTTC. The chain combines TRBV6-5 with TRBJ1-2; D call uncertain. CDR3 length: 13 residues. V was cut by 7 bases and J by 1 base, with 10 bases left in between. Germline V CDR1 and CDR2: MNHEY, SVGAGI.

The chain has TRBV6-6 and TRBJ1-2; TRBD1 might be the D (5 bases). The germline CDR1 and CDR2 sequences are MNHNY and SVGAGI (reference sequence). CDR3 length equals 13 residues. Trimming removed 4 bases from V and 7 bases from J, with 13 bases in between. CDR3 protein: CASSLLDGGGYTF. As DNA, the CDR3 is TGTGCCAGCAGTTTGTTGGACGGGGGTGGCTACACCTTC.

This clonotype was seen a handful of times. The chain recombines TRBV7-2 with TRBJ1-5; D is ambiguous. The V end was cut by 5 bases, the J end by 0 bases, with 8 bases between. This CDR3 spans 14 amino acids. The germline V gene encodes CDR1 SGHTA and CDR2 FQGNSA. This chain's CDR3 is CASSAMSSNQPQHF. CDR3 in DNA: TGTGCCAGCAGCGCCATGTCTAGCAATCAGCCCCAGCATTTT.

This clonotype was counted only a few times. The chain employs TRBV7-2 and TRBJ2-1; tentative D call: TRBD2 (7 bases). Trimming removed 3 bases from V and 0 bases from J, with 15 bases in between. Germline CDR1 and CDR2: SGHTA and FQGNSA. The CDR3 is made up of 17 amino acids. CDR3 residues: CASSLALGGASYNEQFF. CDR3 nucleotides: TGTGCCAGCAGCTTGGCCCTAGGGGGGGCCTCCTACAATGAGCAGTTCTTC.

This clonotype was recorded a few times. As DNA, the CDR3 is TGTGCCAGCAGCTTGGGACAGGGGAGAATCAGGCCCCAGCATTTT. Translated, it gives CASSLGQGRIRPQHF. The chain joins TRBV11-2 to TRBJ1-5; 10 bases line up with TRBD1. V dropped 3 bases and J dropped 9; count of bases not matched to a gene: 8. The CDR3 extends over 15 amino acids. The germline gives CDR1 SGHAT, CDR2 FQNNGV.

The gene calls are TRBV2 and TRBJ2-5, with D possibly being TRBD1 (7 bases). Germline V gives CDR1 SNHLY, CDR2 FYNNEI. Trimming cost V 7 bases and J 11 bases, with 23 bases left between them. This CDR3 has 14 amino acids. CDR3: CASKGGQLYNEQYF. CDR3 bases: TGTGCCAGCAAGGGGGGACAGTTATACAATGAGCAGTACTTC.

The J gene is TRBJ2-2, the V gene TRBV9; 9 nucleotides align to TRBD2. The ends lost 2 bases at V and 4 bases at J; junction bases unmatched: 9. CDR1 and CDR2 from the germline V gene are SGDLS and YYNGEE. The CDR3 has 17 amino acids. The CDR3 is CASSVVAGGLGTGELFF. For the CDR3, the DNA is TGTGCCAGCAGCGTCGTCGCGGGAGGGCTCGGCACCGGGGAGCTGTTTTTT.

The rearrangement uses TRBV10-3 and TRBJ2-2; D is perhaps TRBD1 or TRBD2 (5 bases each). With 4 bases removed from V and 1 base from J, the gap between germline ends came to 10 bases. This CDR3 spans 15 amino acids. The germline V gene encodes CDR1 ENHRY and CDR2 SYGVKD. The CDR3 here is CAISVGAGNTGELFF. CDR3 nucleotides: TGTGCCATCAGTGTCGGGGCAGGGAACACCGGGGAGCTGTTTTTT.

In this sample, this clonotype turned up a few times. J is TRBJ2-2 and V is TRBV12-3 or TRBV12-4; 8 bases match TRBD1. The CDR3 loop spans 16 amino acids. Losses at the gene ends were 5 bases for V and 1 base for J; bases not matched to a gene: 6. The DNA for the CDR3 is TGTGCCAGCAGTCCTCTGGGGACAGGGAACACCGGGGAGCTGTTTTTT. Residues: CASSPLGTGNTGELFF.

The CDR3 region is CASSLIVWGEYEQYF. The DNA for the CDR3 is TGTGCCAGCAGCTTAATAGTTTGGGGGGAGTACGAGCAGTACTTC. The chain combines TRBV11-2 with TRBJ2-7; D might be TRBD2 (6 bases). Trimming left V 2 bases short and J 4 bases short, with 15 bases between. The CDR3 loop spans 15 amino acids. CDR1 is SGHAT and CDR2 is FQNNGV in the germline V gene.